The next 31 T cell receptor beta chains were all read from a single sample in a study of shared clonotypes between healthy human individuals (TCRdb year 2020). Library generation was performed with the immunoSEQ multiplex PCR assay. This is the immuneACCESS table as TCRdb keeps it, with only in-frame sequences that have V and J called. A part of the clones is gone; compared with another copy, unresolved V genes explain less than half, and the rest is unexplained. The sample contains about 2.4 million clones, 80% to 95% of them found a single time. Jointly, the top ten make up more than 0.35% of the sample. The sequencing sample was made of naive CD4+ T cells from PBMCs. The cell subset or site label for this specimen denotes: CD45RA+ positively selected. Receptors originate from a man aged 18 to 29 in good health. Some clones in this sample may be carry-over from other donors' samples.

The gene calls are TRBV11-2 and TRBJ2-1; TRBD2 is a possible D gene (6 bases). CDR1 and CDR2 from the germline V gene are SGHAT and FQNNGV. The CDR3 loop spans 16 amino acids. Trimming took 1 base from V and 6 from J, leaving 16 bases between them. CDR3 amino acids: CASSLGGSGRVNEQFF. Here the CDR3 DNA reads TGTGCCAGCAGCTTAGGGGGCAGCGGGCGCGTCAATGAGCAGTTCTTC.

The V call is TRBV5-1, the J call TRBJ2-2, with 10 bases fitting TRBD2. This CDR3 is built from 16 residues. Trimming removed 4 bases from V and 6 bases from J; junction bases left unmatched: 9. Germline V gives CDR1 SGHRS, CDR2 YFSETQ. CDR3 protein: CASSGSSGSKPGELFF. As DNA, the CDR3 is TGCGCCAGCAGCGGCTCTAGCGGGAGCAAACCCGGGGAGCTGTTTTTT.

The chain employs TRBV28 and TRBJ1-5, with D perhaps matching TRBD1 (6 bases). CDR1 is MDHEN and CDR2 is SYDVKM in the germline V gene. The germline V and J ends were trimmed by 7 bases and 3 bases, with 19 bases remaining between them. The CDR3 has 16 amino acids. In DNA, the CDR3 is TGTGCCAGCACCAACCTGGAGGGGGGCTACAATCAGCCCCAGCATTTT. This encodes CASTNLEGGYNQPQHF.

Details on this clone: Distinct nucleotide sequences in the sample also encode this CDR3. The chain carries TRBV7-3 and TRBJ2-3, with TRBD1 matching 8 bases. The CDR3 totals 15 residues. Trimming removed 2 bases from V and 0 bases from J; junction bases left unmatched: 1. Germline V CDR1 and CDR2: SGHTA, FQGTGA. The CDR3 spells CASSLGQGSTDTQYF. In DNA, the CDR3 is TGTGCCAGCAGCTTAGGACAGGGAAGCACAGATACGCAGTATTTT.

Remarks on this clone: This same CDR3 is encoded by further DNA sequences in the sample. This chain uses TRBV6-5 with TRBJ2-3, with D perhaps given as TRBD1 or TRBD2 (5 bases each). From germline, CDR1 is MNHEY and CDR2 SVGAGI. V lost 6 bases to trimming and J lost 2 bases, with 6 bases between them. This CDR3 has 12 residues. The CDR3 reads CASRGTTDTQYF. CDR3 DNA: TGTGCCAGCAGAGGGACCACAGATACGCAGTATTTT.

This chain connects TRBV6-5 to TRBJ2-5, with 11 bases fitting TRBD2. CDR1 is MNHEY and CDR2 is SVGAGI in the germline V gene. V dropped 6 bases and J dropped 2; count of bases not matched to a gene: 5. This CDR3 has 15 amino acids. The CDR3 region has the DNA TGTGCCAGCAGCAACAGACTAGCGGGGCAAGAGACCCAGTACTTC. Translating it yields CASSNRLAGQETQYF.

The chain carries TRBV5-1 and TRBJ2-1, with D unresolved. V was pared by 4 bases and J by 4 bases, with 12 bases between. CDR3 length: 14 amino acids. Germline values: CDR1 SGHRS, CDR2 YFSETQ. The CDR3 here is CASSPGEAYNEQFF. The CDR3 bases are TGCGCCAGCAGCCCCGGAGAAGCATACAATGAGCAGTTCTTC.

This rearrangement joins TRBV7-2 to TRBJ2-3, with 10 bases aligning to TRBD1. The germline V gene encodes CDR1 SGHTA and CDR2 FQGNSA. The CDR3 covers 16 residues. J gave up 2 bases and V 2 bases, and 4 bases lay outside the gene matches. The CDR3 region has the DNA TGTGCCAGCAGCTTAAGACAGGGGGCTTCCACAGATACGCAGTATTTT. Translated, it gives CASSLRQGASTDTQYF.

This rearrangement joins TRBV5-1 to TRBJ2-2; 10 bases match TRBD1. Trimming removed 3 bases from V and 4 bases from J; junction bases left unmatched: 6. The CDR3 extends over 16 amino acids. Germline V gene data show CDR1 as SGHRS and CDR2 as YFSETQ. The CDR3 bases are TGCGCCAGCAGCTCCCACGGGACAGGGGCCACCGGGGAGCTGTTTTTT. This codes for CASSSHGTGATGELFF.

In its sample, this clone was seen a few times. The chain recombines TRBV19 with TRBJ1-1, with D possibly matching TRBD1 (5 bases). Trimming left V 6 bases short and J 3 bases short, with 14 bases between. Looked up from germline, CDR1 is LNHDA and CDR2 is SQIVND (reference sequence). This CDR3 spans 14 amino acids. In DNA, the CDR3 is TGTGCCAGTAGGGCGGGGGTCGAGGACACTGAAGCTTTCTTT. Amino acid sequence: CASRAGVEDTEAFF.

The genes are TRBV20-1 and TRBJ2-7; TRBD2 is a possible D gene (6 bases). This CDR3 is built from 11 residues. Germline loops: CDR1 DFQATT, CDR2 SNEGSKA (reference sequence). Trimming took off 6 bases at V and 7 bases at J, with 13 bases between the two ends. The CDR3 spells CSAVAAGEQYF. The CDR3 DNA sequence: TGCAGTGCCGTGGCGGCGGGGGAGCAGTACTTC.

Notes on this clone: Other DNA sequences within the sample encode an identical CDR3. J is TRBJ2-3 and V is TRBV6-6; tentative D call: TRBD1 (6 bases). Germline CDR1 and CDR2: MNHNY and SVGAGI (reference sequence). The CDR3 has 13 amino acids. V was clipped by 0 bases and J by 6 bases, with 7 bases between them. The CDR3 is CASSYSGADTQYF. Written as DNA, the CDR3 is TGTGCCAGCAGTTACTCGGGGGCTGATACGCAGTATTTT.

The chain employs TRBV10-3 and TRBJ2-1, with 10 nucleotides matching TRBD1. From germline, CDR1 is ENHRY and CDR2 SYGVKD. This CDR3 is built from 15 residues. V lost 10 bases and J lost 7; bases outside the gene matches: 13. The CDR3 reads CASNVGQGGQNEQFF. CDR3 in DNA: TGTGCCAGTAACGTCGGACAGGGGGGACAGAATGAGCAGTTCTTC.

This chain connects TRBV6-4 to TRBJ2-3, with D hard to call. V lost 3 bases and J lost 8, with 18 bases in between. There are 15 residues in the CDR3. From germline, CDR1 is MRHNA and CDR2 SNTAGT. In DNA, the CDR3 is TGTGCCAGCAGTGAGACGTTGCGTTTCGGCGTTACGCAGTATTTT. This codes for CASSETLRFGVTQYF.

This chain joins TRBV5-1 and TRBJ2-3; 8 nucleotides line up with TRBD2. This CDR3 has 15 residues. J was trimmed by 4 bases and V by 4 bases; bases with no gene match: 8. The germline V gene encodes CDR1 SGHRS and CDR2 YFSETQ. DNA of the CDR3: TGCGCCAGCAGCCCTGGGGCTAGCGGGCCAGATACGCAGTATTTT. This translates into CASSPGASGPDTQYF.

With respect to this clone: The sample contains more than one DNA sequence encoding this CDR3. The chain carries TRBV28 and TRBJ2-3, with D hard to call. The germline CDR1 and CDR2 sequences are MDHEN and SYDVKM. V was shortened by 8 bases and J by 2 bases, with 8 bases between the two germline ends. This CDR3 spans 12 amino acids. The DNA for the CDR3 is TGTGCCAGCTCTTTTTTCACAGATACGCAGTATTTT. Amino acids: CASSFFTDTQYF. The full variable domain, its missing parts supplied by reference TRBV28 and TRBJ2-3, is DVKVTQSSRYLVKRTGEKVFLECVQDMDHENMFWYRQDPGLGLRLIYFSYDVKMKEKGDIPEGYSVSREKKERFSLILESASTNQTSMYLCASSFFTDTQYFGPGTRLTVL.

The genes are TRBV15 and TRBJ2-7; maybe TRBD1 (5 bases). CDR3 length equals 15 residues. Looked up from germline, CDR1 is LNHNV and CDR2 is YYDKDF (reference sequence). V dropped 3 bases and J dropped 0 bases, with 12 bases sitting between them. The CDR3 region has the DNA TGTGCCACCAGCAGCAAAGACAGACTCTCCTACGAGCAGTACTTC. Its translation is CATSSKDRLSYEQYF.

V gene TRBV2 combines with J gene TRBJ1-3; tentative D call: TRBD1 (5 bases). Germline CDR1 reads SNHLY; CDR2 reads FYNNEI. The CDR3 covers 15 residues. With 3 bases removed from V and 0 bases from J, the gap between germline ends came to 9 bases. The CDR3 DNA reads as TGTGCCAGCAGTGAGCGGGGGGTCTCTGGAAACACCATATATTTT. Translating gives CASSERGVSGNTIYF.

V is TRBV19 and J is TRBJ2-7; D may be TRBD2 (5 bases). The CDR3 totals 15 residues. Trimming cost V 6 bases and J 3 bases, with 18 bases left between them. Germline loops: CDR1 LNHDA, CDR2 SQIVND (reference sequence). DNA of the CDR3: TGTGCCAGTAGCTACACGGGAAAGGTGATCTACGAGCAGTACTTC. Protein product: CASSYTGKVIYEQYF.

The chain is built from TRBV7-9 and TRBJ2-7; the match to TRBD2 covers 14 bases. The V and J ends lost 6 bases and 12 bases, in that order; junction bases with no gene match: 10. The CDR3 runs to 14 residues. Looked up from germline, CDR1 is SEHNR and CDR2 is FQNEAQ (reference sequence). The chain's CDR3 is CASRPGTSGGLWYF. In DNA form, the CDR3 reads TGTGCCAGCAGACCTGGGACTAGCGGGGGCCTTTGGTACTTC.

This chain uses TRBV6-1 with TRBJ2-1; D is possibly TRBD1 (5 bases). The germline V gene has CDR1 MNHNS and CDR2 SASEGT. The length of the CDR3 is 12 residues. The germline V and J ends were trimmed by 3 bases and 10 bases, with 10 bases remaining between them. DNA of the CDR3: TGTGCCAGCAGTGACCTTCGGACAGAGCAGTTCTTC. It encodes CASSDLRTEQFF.

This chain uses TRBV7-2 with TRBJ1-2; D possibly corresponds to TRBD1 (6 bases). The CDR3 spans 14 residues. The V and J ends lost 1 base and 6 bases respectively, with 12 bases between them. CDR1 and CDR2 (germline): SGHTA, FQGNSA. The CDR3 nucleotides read TGTGCCAGCAGCTTAGAGGGGGGCTCGAATGGCTACACCTTC. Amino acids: CASSLEGGSNGYTF. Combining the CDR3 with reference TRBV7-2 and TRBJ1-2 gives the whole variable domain GAGVSQSPSNKVTEKGKDVELRCDPISGHTALYWYRQSLGQGLEFLIYFQGNSAPDKSGLPSDRFSAERTGGSVSTLTIQRTQQEDSAVYLCASSLEGGSNGYTFGSGTRLTVV.

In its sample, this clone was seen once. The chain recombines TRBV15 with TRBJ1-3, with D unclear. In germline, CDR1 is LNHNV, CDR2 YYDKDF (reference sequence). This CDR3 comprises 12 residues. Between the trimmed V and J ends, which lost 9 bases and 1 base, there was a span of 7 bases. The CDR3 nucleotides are TGTGCCACTGCTCTATCTGGAAACACCATATATTTT. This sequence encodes CATALSGNTIYF.

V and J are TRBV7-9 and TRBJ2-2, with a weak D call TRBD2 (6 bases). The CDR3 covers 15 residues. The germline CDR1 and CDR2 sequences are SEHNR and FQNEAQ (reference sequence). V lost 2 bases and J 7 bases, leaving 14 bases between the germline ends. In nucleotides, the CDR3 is TGTGCCAGCAGCTTATCACAACTAGCAGGCGGGGAGCTGTTTTTT. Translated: CASSLSQLAGGELFF.

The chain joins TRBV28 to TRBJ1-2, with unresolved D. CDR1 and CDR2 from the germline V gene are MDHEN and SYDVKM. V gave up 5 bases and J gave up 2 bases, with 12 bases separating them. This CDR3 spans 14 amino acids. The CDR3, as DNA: TGTGCCAGCAGTACGATCAGCCGGAACTATGGCTACACCTTC. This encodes CASSTISRNYGYTF.

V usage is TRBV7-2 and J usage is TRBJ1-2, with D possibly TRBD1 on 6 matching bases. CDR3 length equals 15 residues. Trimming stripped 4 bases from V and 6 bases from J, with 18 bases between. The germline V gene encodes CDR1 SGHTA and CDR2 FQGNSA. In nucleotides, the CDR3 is TGTGCCAGCAGCTCCCGGGGGCCTACAGGGCATGGCTACACCTTC. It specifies CASSSRGPTGHGYTF.

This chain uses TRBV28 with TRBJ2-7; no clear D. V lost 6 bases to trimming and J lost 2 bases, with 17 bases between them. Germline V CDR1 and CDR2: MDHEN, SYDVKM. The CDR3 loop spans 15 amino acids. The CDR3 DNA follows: TGTGCCAGCAGCCTAGGTGAGCCCCGACCCTACGAGCAGTACTTC. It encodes CASSLGEPRPYEQYF.

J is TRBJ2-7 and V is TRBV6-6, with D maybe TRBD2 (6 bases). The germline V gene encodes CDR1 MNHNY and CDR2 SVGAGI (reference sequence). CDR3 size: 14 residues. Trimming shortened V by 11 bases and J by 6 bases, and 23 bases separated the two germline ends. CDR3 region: CAVRAGTPVGEQYF. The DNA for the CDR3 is TGTGCCGTGAGAGCCGGGACTCCCGTTGGCGAGCAGTACTTC.

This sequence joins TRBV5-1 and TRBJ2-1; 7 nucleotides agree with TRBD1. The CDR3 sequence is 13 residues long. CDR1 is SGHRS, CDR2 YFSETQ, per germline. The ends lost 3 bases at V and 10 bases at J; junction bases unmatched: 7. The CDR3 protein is CASSSTGLGEQFF. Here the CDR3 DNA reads TGCGCCAGCAGCTCGACAGGGTTAGGGGAGCAGTTCTTC.

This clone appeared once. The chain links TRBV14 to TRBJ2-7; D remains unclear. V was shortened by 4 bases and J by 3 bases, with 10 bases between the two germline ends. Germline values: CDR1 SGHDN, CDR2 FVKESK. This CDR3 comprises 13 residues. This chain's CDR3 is CASSRKESYEQYF. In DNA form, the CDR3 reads TGTGCCAGCAGCCGGAAAGAGAGCTACGAGCAGTACTTC.

The CDR3 sequence is CASRWTVQETQYF. For the CDR3, the DNA is TGTGCCAGCAGATGGACAGTACAAGAGACCCAGTACTTC. The rearrangement links TRBV6-1 to TRBJ2-5; the D gene is possibly TRBD1 (6 bases). V was shortened by 6 bases and J by 2 bases, with 10 bases between the two germline ends. The V gene's germline CDR1 is MNHNS and CDR2 SASEGT. This CDR3 comprises 13 residues.